The subject of this entry is one T cell receptor beta chain. The antigen remains undetermined. The sample is drawn from a study of T cell responses to AZD1222 COVID-19 vaccine. The data were produced by immunoSEQ multiplex PCR, yet TCRdb's version contains in-frame clones alone and is incomplete. The sample holds over 120,000 clones, about 92% seen once. Germline V gene lookup returns CDR1 MGHDK and CDR2 SYGVNS. V gave up 6 bases and J gave up 2 bases; unmatched junction bases: 13. The CDR3 is 18 amino acids. General study results and limits: Among those given AZD1222, only 6 or 7 were seropositive at baseline.

The sample was peripheral blood, taken on day 0 of AZD1222 vaccination. The sequence derives from an adult in good health. The J gene is TRBJ1-2, the V gene TRBV25-1, with TRBD1 matching 12 bases. The CDR3, as DNA: TGTGCCAGCAGAGGGGATCCCGGGACAGGGGGCTCCAACTATGGCTACACCTTC. This sequence encodes CASRGDPGTGGSNYGYTF.